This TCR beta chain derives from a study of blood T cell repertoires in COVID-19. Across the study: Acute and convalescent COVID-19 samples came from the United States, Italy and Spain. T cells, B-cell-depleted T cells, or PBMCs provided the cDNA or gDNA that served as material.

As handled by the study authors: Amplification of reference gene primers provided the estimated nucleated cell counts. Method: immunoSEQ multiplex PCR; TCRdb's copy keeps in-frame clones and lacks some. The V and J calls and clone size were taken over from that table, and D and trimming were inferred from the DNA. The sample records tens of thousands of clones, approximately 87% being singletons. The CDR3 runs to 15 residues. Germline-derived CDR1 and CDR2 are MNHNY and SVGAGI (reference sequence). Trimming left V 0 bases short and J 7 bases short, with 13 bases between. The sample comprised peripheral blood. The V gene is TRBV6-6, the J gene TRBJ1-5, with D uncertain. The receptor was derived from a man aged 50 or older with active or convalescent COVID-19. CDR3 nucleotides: TGTGCCAGCAGTTACTCGATGGAGGGTTCACAGCCCCAGCATTTT. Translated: CASSYSMEGSQPQHF.